The rows below give T cell receptor beta chains drawn from one sample of a study of blood T cell repertoires in COVID-19. Sequencing was performed with immunoSEQ multiplex PCR; in TCRdb, only in-frame clones are kept and a portion is missing. The sample includes roughly 72,000 clones, 82% of them seen just once. Sequencing used peripheral blood. These receptors were taken from a woman older than 75 with acute or convalescent COVID-19. CDR3s include the opening cysteine and the closing phenylalanine or tryptophan. A D gene is named only where the DNA matches it firmly. Clone size is shown for a subset of rows, as once, few, many or a class of expanded clone.

-	-	18	TRBV11-3	TRBJ2-1	TGTGCCAGCAGCTACCCTAGATCCTCGCGTCGAGCCTACAATGAGCAGTTCTTC	CASSYPRSSRRAYNEQFF
-	TRBD2	16	TRBV3-1/TRBV3-2	TRBJ2-7	TGTGCCAGCAGCCAACCCTTCGGGCGGGAGTGGTACGAGCAGTACTTC	CASSQPFGREWYEQYF
-	TRBD2	18	TRBV28	TRBJ2-7	TGTGCCAGCAATCCCTCGGGGCTAGCGGCAGGCCCCTCCTACGAGCAGTACTTC	CASNPSGLAAGPSYEQYF
-	-	15	TRBV28	TRBJ1-2	TGTGCCAGCACCCCGGGAGGGGAGTTAGCCTATGGCTACACCTTC	CASTPGGELAYGYTF
once	-	14	TRBV14	TRBJ2-7	TGTGCCAGCAGCCAAGAATGGCAGTCCTACGAGCAGTACTTC	CASSQEWQSYEQYF
few	-	13	TRBV7-2	TRBJ1-1	TGTGCCAGCAGCTTAGCGGGCCCCAAAGAAGCTTTCTTT	CASSLAGPKEAFF
-	-	11	TRBV7-2	TRBJ2-1	TGTGCCAGCAGCCGAGAGGAGAACCAGTTCTTC	CASSREENQFF
-	-	15	TRBV19	TRBJ2-2	TGTGCCAGTAGTATAGGCGGTACGAGCACCGGGGAGCTGTTTTTT	CASSIGGTSTGELFF
few	TRBD2	14	TRBV5-1	TRBJ2-3	TGCGCCAGCAGTCATAGCGGGAGGGGAGATACGCAGTATTTT	CASSHSGRGDTQYF
once	TRBD1	13	TRBV19	TRBJ1-1	TGTGCCAGTAGTGTCGACAGGGACACTGAAGCTTTCTTT	CASSVDRDTEAFF
-	TRBD2	15	TRBV28	TRBJ2-7	TGTGCCAGCACTTTGCTAGCGGGAGCATACTACGAGCAGTACTTC	CASTLLAGAYYEQYF
-	-	11	TRBV27	TRBJ1-2	TGTGCCAGCAGCCCAGGGTATGGCTACACCTTC	CASSPGYGYTF
-	TRBD1	14	TRBV7-9	TRBJ2-2	TGTGCCAGCAGCGGGACAGGGGACACCGGGGAGCTGTTTTTT	CASSGTGDTGELFF
-	TRBD2	14	TRBV6-1	TRBJ2-7	TGTGCCAGCAGTGAGGCGGGGGGGAGCTACGAGCAGTACTTC	CASSEAGGSYEQYF
few	-	13	TRBV12-3/TRBV12-4	TRBJ1-5	TGTGCCAGCAGTTCCAGTCGGGGTCAGCCCCAGCATTTT	CASSSSRGQPQHF
-	-	12	TRBV7-9	TRBJ1-2	TGTGCCAGCAGTTTAGAGGGGGATGGCTACACCTTC	CASSLEGDGYTF
-	TRBD2	15	TRBV20-1	TRBJ2-2	TGCAGTGCTAGTGATCCGGGACTAGAGGCCGGGGAGCTGTTTTTT	CSASDPGLEAGELFF
few	TRBD1	16	TRBV30	TRBJ1-5	TGTGCCTGGAATTCGGGAGGGGGCTTATGGAATCAGCCCCAGCATTTT	CAWNSGGGLWNQPQHF
-	-	15	TRBV5-1	TRBJ2-1	TGCGCCAGCCGCAACCAGGGAGGCCTATACAATGAGCAGTTCTTC	CASRNQGGLYNEQFF
once	-	16	TRBV27	TRBJ2-1	TGTGCCAGCAGCCACGGGGGACTCCATTTCAACAATGAGCAGTTCTTC	CASSHGGLHFNNEQFF
once	TRBD2	17	TRBV4-1	TRBJ2-7	TGCGCCAGCAGCCAAGTTAGGACTAGCGGGAGTAACTACGAGCAGTACTTC	CASSQVRTSGSNYEQYF
-	TRBD2	16	TRBV19	TRBJ2-7	TGTGCCAGTAGTAGGGGACTAGCGGGAGAACGCTACGAGCAGTACTTC	CASSRGLAGERYEQYF
-	-	12	TRBV12-3/TRBV12-4	TRBJ1-2	TGTGCCAGCAGTCCCGGGGGGGATGGCTACACCTTC	CASSPGGDGYTF
-	-	16	TRBV10-3	TRBJ2-2	TGTGCCATCAGAAAATCACGGGACATTTCCACCGGGGAGCTGTTTTTT	CAIRKSRDISTGELFF
-	TRBD1	15	TRBV11-2	TRBJ1-4	TGTGCCAGCAGCTTGACAGGGTTCACTAATGAAAAACTGTTTTTT	CASSLTGFTNEKLFF
-	-	17	TRBV7-6	TRBJ2-5	TGTGCCAGCAGCTTAGCGGCGGCTAGCTGGGTAGAAGAGACCCAGTACTTC	CASSLAAASWVEETQYF
-	TRBD1	15	TRBV4-1	TRBJ1-2	TGCGCCAGCAGCCAACCCGCGGACAGGAACTATGGCTACACCTTC	CASSQPADRNYGYTF
once	TRBD2	15	TRBV7-6	TRBJ2-5	TGTGCCAGCAGCTTAGGGGGCGCGGGAGTGGGGACCCAGTACTTC	CASSLGGAGVGTQYF
-	-	13	TRBV6-5	TRBJ2-7	TGTGCCAGCAGTAGGACTCAAGCGTACGAGCAGTACTTC	CASSRTQAYEQYF
-	-	13	TRBV7-3	TRBJ2-3	TGTGCCAGCAGCTCCCCTAGTTTCGATACGCAGTATTTT	CASSSPSFDTQYF
-	TRBD1	14	TRBV6-5	TRBJ1-5	TGTGCCAGCAGATCTGACAGGGGGTCTCAGCCCCAGCATTTT	CASRSDRGSQPQHF
-	TRBD2	14	TRBV5-1	TRBJ2-1	TGCGCCAGCAGCCAGACGACTAGCTTCCATGAGCAGTTCTTC	CASSQTTSFHEQFF
-	-	14	TRBV6-5	TRBJ2-7	TGTGCCAGCACCCTAAGGATAGGGGGCTACGAGCAGTACTTC	CASTLRIGGYEQYF
-	-	14	TRBV9	TRBJ2-5	TGTGCCAGCAGTGACGGTGGAGGATCCCAGACCCAGTACTTC	CASSDGGGSQTQYF
few	-	16	TRBV2	TRBJ2-1	TGTGCCAGCAGTGAACCGGGACACCCCTCCTACAATGAGCAGTTCTTC	CASSEPGHPSYNEQFF